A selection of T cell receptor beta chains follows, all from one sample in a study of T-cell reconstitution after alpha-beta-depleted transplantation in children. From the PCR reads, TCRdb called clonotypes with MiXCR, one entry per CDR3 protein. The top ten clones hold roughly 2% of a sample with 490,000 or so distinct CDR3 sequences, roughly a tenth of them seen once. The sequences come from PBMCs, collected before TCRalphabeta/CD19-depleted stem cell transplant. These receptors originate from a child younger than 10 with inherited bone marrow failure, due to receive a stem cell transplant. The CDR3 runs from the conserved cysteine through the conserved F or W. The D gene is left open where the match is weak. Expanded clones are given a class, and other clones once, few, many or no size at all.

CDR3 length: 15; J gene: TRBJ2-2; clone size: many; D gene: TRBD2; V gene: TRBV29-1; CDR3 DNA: TGCAGCGTTGAAGAGGTGGAGCGGGGCACCGGGGAGCTGTTTTTT; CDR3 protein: CSVEEVERGTGELFF
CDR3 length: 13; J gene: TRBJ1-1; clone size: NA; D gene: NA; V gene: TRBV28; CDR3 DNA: TGTGCCAGCAGAATAGGAGGGGTCACTGAAGCTTTCTTT; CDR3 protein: CASRIGGVTEAFF
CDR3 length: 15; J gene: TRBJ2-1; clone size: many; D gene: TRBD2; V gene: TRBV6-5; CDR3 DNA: TGTGCCAGCAGTCCGCTAGCGGGACTCTACAATGAGCAGTTCTTC; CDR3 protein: CASSPLAGLYNEQFF
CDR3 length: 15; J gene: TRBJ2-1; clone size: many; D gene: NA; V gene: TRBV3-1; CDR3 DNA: TGTGCCAGCAGCCAAGACGCGGGCTCCTACAATGAGCAGTTCTTC; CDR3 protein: CASSQDAGSYNEQFF
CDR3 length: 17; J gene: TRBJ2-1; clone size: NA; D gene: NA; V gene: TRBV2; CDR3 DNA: TGTGCCAGCAGTGAAACAAGGGACCTTGGGTCCTACAATGAGCAGTTCTTC; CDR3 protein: CASSETRDLGSYNEQFF
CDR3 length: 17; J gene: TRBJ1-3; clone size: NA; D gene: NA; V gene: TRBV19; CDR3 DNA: TGTGCCAGTAGTACTGGGCGGATGGCGTCCTCTGGAAACACCATATATTTT; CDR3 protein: CASSTGRMASSGNTIYF
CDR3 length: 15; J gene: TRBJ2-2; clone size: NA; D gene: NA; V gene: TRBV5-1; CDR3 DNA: TGCGCCAGCAGCTTATGGAGCCGGGAAACCGGGGAGCTGTTTTTT; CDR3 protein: CASSLWSRETGELFF
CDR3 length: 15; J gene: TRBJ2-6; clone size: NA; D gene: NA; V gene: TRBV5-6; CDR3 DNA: TGTGCCAGCAGTTCCGGGGGAGGTGGGGCCAACGTCCTGACTTTC; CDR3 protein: CASSSGGGGANVLTF
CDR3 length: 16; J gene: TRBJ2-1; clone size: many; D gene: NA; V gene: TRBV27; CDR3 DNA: TGTGCCAGCAGTCCCCGGGCTAGCGCCTTTTACAATGAGCAGTTCTTC; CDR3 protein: CASSPRASAFYNEQFF
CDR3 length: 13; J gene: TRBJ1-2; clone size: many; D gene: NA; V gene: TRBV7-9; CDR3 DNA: TGTGCCAGCAGCATACAGGGACCCTATGGCTACACCTTC; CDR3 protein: CASSIQGPYGYTF
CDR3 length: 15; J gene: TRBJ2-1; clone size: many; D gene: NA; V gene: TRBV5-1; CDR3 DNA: TGCGCCAGCAGCTTGAGCCAGGGGAGGATCAATGAGCAGTTCTTC; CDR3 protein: CASSLSQGRINEQFF
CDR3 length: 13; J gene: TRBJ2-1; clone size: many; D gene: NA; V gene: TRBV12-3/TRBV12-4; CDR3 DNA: TGTGCCAGCAGTTTCAGGGGCTACAATGAGCAGTTCTTC; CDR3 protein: CASSFRGYNEQFF
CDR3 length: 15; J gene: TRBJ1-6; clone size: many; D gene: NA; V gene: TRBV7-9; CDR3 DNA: TGTGCCAGCAGCTCAGGGGCGGTCGGTAATTCACCCCTCCACTTT; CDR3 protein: CASSSGAVGNSPLHF
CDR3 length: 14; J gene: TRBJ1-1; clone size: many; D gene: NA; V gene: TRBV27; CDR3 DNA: TGTGCCAGCAGCCTAGGACGGGTGAACACTGAAGCTTTCTTT; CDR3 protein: CASSLGRVNTEAFF
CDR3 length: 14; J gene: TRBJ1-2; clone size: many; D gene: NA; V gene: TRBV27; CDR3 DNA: TGTGCCAGCAGCCCGTGGCCTTTCGGCGGAGGCTACACCTTC; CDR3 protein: CASSPWPFGGGYTF
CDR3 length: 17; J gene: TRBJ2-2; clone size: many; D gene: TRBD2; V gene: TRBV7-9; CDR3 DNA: TGTGCCAGCAGCTTACAACGCCCTACTAGCGGGACCGGGGAGCTGTTTTTT; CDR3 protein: CASSLQRPTSGTGELFF
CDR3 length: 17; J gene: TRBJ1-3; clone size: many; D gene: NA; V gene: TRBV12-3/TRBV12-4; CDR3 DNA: TGTGCCAGCGAGCCACCAAGCGGCCCTCCCATTGGAAACACCATATATTTT; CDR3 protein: CASEPPSGPPIGNTIYF
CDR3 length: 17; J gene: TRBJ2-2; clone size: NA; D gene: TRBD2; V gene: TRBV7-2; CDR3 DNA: TGTGCCAGCAGCTTACCTAGCGGGAGGTCGGGCACCGGGGAGCTGTTTTTT; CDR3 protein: CASSLPSGRSGTGELFF
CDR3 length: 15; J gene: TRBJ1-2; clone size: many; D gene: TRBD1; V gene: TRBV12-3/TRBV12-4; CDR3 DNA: TGTGCCAGCAGTTTTCCAGGGGGCGAGGGCTATGGCTACACCTTC; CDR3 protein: CASSFPGGEGYGYTF
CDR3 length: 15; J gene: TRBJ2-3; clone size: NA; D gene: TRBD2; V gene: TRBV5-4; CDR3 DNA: TGTGCCAGCAGCTTCAGCGGGAGCGCGACAGATACGCAGTATTTT; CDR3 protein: CASSFSGSATDTQYF
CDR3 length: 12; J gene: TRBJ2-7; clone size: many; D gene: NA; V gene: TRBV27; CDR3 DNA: TGTGCCAGCGGCGCCTGGGCCTACGAGCAGTACTTC; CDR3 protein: CASGAWAYEQYF
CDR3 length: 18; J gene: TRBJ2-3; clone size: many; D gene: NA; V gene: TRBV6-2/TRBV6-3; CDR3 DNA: TGTGCCAGCAGTTATCCTAGGCGATCGGAACCGGTTACAGATACGCAGTATTTT; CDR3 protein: CASSYPRRSEPVTDTQYF
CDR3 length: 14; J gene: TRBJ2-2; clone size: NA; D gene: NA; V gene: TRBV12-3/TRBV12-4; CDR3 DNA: TGTGCCAGCAGCCTGCGGGGGCCCACCGGGGAGCTGTTTTTT; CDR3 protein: CASSLRGPTGELFF
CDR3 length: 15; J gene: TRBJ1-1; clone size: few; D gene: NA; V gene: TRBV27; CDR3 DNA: TGTGCCAGCAGTTTAGTTTCGGGGGCGAACACTGAAGCTTTCTTT; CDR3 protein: CASSLVSGANTEAFF
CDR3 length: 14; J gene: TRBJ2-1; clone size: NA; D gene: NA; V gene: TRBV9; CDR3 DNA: TGTGCCAGCAGCGTCTCTAACGGTTACAATGAGCAGTTCTTC; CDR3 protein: CASSVSNGYNEQFF
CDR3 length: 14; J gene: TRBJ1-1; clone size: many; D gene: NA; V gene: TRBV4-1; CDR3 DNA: TGCGCCAGCAGCCTATCTCTGGGGGTCGCTGAAGCTTTCTTT; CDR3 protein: CASSLSLGVAEAFF
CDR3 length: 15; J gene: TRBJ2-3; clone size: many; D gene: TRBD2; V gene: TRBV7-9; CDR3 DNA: TGTGCCAGCAGCTTGAAAGCGGGAGGTGGGGATACGCAGTATTTT; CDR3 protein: CASSLKAGGGDTQYF
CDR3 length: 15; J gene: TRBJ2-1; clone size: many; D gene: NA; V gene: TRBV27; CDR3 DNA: TGTGCCAGCACCCCCGGGGCTCATCCTTACAATGAGCAGTTCTTC; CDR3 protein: CASTPGAHPYNEQFF
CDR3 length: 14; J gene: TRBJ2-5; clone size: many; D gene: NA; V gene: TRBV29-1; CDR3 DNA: TGCAGCGTTGAAGGCGGTTCATTTCAAGAGACCCAGTACTTC; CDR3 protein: CSVEGGSFQETQYF